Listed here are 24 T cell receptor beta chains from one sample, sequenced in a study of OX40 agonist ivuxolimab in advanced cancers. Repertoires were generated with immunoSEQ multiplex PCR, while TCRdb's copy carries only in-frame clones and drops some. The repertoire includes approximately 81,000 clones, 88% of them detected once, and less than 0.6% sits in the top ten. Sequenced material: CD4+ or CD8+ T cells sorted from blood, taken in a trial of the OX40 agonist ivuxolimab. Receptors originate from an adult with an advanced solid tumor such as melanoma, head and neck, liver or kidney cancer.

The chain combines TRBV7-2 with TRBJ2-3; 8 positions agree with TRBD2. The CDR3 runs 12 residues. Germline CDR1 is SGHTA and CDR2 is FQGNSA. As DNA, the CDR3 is TGTGCTACTAGCGGCGGCACAGATACGCAGTATTTT. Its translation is CATSGGTDTQYF.

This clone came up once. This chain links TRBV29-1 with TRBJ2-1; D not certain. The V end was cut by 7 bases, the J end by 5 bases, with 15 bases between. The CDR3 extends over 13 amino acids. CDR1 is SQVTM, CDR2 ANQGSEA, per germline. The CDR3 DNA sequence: TGCAGCGCCGGTGGCAGTTCTGACAATGAGCAGTTCTTC. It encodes CSAGGSSDNEQFF.

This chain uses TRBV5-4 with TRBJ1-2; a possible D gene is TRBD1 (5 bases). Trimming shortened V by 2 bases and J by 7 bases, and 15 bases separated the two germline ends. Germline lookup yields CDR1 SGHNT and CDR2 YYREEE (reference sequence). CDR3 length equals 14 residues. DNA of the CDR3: TGTGCCAGCAGCTTCCGGGACGGTCGGGTTGGCTACACCTTC. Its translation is CASSFRDGRVGYTF.

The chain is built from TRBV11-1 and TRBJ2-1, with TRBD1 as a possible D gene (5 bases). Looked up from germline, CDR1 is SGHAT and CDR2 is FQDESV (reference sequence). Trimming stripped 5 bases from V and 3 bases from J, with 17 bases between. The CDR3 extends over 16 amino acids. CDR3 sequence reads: CASSPYKGSVYNEQFF. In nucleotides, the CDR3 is TGTGCCAGCAGCCCCTACAAGGGGTCAGTCTACAATGAGCAGTTCTTC.

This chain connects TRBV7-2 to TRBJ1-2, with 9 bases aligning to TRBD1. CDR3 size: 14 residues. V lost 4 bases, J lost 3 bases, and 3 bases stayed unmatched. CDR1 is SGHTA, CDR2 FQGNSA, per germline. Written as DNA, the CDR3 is TGTGCCAGCAGCTCGGACAGGGGCGACTATGGCTACACCTTC. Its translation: CASSSDRGDYGYTF.

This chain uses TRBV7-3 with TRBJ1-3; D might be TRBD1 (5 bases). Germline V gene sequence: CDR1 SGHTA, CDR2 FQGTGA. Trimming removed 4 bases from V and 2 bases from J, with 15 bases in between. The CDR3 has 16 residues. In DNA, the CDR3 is TGTGCCAGCAGCTCTAGCCCAGGGACGGCTGGAAACACCATATATTTT. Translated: CASSSSPGTAGNTIYF.

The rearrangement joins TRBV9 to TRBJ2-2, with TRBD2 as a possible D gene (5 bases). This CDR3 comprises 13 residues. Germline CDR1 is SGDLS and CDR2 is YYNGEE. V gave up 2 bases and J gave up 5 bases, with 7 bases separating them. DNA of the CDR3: TGTGCCAGCAGCGTGAGGGAAACCGGGGAGCTGTTTTTT. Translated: CASSVRETGELFF.

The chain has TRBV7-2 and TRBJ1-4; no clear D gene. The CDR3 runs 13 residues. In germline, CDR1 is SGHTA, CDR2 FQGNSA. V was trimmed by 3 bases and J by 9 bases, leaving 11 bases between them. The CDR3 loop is CASSFAGLKKLFF. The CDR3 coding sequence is TGTGCCAGCAGCTTTGCGGGGTTGAAAAAACTGTTTTTT.

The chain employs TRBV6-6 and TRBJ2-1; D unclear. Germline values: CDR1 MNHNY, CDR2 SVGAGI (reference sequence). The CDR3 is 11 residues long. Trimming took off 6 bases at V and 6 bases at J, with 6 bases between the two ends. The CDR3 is CASSLANEQFF. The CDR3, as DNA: TGTGCCAGCAGCTTAGCCAATGAGCAGTTCTTC.

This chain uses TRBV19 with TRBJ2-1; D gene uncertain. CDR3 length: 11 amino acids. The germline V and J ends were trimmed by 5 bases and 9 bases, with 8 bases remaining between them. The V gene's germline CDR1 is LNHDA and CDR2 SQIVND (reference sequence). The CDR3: CASSANTEQFF. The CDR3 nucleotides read TGTGCCAGTAGTGCTAATACTGAGCAGTTCTTC.

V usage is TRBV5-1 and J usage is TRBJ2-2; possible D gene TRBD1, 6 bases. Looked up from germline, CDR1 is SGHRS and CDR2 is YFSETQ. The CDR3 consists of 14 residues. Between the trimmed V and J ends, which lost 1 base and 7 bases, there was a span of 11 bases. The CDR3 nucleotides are TGCGCCAGCAGCTTGAACAGGGCGGTCGGGGAGCTGTTTTTT. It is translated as CASSLNRAVGELFF. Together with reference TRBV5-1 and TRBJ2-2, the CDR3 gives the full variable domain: KAGVTQTPRYLIKTRGQQVTLSCSPISGHRSVSWYQQTPGQGLQFLFEYFSETQRNKGNFPGRFSGRQFSNSRSEMNVSTLELGDSALYLCASSLNRAVGELFFGEGSRLTVL.

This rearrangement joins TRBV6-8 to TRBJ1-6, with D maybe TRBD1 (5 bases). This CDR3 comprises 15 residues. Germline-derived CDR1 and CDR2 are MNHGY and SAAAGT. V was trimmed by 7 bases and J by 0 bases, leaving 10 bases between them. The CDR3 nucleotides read TGTGCCAGCACCCAGGGAAGCTCCTATAATTCACCCCTCCACTTT. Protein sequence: CASTQGSSYNSPLHF.

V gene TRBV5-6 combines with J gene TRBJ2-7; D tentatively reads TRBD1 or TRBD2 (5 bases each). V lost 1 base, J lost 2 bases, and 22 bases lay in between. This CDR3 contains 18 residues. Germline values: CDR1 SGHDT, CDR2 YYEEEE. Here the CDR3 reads CASSLKKGGGGTTYEQYF. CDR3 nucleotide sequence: TGTGCCAGCAGCTTGAAAAAGGGTGGTGGTGGGACCACCTACGAGCAGTACTTC.

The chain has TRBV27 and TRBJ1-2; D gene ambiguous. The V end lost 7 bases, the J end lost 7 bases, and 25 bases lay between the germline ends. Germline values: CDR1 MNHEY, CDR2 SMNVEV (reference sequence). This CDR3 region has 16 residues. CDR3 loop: CASKEVPFVGNGGYTF. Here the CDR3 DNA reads TGTGCCAGCAAGGAAGTACCCTTCGTGGGGAACGGTGGCTACACCTTC.

The CDR3 spells CASSPTKDRGHRLTISTDTQYF. The CDR3 DNA reads as TGTGCCAGCAGCCCCACGAAAGACAGGGGCCACAGACTAACCATATCCACAGATACGCAGTATTTT. This chain links TRBV21-1 with TRBJ2-3; whether TRBD1, the table's D call, matches the DNA was not checked. TRBV21-1 is classified as a pseudogene. This CDR3 is built from 22 residues.

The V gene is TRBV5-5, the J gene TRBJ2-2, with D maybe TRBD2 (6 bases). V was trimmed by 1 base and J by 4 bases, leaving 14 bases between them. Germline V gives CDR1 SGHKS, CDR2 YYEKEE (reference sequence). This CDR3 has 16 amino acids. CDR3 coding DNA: TGTGCCAGCAGCTTGATGGGACTCCCGGGCACCGGGGAGCTGTTTTTT. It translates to CASSLMGLPGTGELFF.

In DNA form, the CDR3 reads TGTGCCAGCAGTACAACTAATGAAAAACTGTTTTTT. Its translation: CASSTTNEKLFF. The V gene is TRBV2, the J gene TRBJ1-4, with D unclear. Per germline, CDR1 SNHLY and CDR2 FYNNEI. The CDR3 loop spans 12 amino acids. The germline V and J ends were trimmed by 5 bases and 0 bases, with 1 base remaining between them.

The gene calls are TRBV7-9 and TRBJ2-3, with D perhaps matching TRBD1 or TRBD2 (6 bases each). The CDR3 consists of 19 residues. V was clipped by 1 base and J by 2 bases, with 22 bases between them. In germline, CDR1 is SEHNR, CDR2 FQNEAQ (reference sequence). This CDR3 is CASSLDREDLRRNTDTQYF. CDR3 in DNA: TGTGCCAGCAGCTTAGACAGGGAGGACCTTCGTCGGAACACAGATACGCAGTATTTT.

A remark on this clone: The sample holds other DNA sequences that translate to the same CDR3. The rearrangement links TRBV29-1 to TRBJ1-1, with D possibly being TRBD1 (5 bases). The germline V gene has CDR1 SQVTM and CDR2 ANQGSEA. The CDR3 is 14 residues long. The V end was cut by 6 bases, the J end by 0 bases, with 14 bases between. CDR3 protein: CSVGPRGLNTEAFF. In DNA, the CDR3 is TGCAGCGTCGGGCCGCGGGGCTTGAACACTGAAGCTTTCTTT. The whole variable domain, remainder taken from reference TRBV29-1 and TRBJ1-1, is SAVISQKPSRDICQRGTSLTIQCQVDSQVTMMFWYRQQPGQSLTLIATANQGSEATYESGFVIDKFPISRPNLTFSTLTVSNMSPEDSSIYLCSVGPRGLNTEAFFGQGTRLTVV.

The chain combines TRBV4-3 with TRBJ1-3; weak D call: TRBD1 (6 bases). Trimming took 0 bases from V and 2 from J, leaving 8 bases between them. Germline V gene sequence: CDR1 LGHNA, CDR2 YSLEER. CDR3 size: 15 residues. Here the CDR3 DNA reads TGCGCCAGCAGCCAAGATCGGGGGCCTGGAAACACCATATATTTT. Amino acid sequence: CASSQDRGPGNTIYF.

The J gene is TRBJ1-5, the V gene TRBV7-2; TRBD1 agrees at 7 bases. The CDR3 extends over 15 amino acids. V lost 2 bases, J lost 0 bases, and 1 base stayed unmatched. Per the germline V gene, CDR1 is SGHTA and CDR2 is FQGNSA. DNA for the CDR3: TGTGCCAGCAGCTTAAGGGGGCCTAGCAATCAGCCCCAGCATTTT. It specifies CASSLRGPSNQPQHF.

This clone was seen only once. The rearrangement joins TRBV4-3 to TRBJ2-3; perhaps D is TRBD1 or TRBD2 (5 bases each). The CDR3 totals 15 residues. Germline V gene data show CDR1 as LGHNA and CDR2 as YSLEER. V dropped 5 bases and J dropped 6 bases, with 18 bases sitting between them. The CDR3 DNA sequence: TGCGCCAGCAGCTTAGACGGGGCAGCATCGGATACGCAGTATTTT. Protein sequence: CASSLDGAASDTQYF.

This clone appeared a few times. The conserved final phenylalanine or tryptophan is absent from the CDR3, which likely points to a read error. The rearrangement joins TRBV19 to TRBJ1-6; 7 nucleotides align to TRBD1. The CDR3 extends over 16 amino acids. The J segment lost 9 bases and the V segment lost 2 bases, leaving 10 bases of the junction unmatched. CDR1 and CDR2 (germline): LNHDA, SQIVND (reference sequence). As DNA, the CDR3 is TGTGCCAGTAGTATAAGGGACAGCCGCCTTGGTTCACCCCTCCACCTT. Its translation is CASSIRDSRLGSPLHL.

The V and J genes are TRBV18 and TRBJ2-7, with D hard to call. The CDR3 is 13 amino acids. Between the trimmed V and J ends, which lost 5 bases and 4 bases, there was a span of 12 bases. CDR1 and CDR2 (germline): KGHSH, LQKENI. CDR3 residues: CASSKQSPYEQYF. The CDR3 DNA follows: TGTGCCAGCTCAAAACAGTCCCCTTACGAGCAGTACTTC.